This TCR beta chain was documented in a study of technical replicates of blood from a handful of donors. Sequenced by immunoSEQ multiplex PCR; TCRdb stores in-frame clones only, minus some. The data show about 59,000 clones, 93% seen once. The CDR3 runs to 15 residues. The trim removed 3 bases at V and 4 bases at J, leaving 3 bases unmatched. Germline V lookup: CDR1 SGHRS, CDR2 YFSETQ. The sample consisted of PBMCs. The source of this sequence is a human donor in good health. Some clones in this sample may be carry-over from other donors' samples. This chain joins TRBV5-1 and TRBJ2-3; 12 nucleotides agree with TRBD2. This CDR3 reads CASSSSGRAADTQYF. CDR3 DNA sequence: TGCGCCAGCAGCTCTAGCGGGAGGGCCGCAGATACGCAGTATTTT.